Sequencing of this T cell receptor beta chain was carried out in a study of blood T cells in healthy people across ages. Primed by a sample-barcoded 5' primer and a J-beta primer mix, a second PCR proceeded for about 7 to 11 cycles. TCRdb reprocessed the 5' RACE reads with MiXCR, giving one entry per CDR3 protein. The sample lists around 1.5 million distinct CDR3 sequences; 30% to 40% were seen once. The CDR3 runs 17 residues. V shed 4 bases and J 3 bases; nucleotides not matched to a gene: 14. Per germline, CDR1 SNHLY and CDR2 FYNNEI. As concerns this clonotype: Its antigen is currently unknown.

Regarding the study as a whole: Researchers said unsorted PBMCs prevented a conclusive naive versus antigen-experienced comparison.

Sequenced material: blood. The sequence was collected from a woman under 40 in good health. The chain is built from TRBV2 and TRBJ1-2; 7 bases match TRBD1. In DNA form, the CDR3 reads TGTGCCAGCAGTGGCTTAACAGGGACAGTCCGCTACTATGGCTACACCTTC. This codes for CASSGLTGTVRYYGYTF.